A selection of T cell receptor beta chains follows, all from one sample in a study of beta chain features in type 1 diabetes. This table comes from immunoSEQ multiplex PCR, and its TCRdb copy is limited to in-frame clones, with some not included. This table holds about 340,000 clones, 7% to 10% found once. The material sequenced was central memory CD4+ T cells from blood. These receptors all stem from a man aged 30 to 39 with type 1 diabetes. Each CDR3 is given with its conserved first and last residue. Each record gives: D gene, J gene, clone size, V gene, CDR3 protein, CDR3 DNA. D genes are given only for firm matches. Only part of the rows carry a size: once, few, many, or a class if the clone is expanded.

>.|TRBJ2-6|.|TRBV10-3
CAIIPPGNRDRTSGANVLTF
TGTGCCATCATCCCCCCCGGGAACAGGGACCGAACCTCTGGGGCCAACGTCCTGACTTTC
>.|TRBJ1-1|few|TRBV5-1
CASSGYGGNTEAFF
TGCGCCAGCAGCGGTTATGGGGGGAACACTGAAGCTTTCTTT
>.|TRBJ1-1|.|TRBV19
CASSIAGWAEAFF
TGTGCCAGTAGTATCGCGGGGTGGGCTGAAGCTTTCTTT
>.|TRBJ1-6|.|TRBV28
CASSLDSPYNSPLHF
TGTGCCAGCAGTCTAGACAGCCCTTATAATTCACCCCTCCACTTT
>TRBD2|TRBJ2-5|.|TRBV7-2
CASSFNSGGVRETQYF
TGTGCCAGCAGCTTCAATAGCGGGGGGGTACGAGAGACCCAGTACTTC
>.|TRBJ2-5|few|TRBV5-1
CASSTGTPKETQYF
TGCGCCAGCAGCACCGGGACGCCCAAAGAGACCCAGTACTTC
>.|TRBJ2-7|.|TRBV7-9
CASSSGPREQYF
TGTGCCAGCAGCTCCGGACCGAGGGAGCAGTACTTC
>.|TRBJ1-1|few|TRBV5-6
CASSRDSSVEAFF
TGTGCCAGCAGCAGGGATTCTTCTGTTGAAGCTTTCTTT
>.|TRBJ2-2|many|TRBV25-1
CASSPGELNTGELFF
TGTGCCAGCAGTCCCGGGGAGCTCAACACCGGGGAGCTGTTTTTT
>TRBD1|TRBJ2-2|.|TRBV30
CAWSKTGGAGELFF
TGTGCCTGGAGTAAGACAGGGGGAGCCGGGGAGCTGTTTTTT
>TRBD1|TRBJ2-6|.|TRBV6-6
CASSFDRAGANVLTF
TGTGCCAGCAGTTTCGACAGGGCTGGGGCCAACGTCCTGACTTTC
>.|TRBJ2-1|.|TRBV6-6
CASSYPGAPENEQFF
TGTGCCAGCAGTTACCCGGGCGCACCAGAGAATGAGCAGTTCTTC
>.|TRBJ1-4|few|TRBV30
CAWSVHSGRAHEKLFF
TGTGCCTGGAGTGTACACTCGGGCAGGGCCCATGAAAAACTGTTTTTT
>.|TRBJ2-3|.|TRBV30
CAWIDTFRTDTQYF
TGTGCCTGGATCGATACCTTCCGCACAGATACGCAGTATTTT
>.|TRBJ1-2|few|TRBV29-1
CSALVGSIQGYTF
TGCAGCGCCCTGGTGGGGTCAATACAGGGCTACACCTTC
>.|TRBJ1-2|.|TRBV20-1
CSAGTDYGYTF
TGCAGTGCCGGGACTGACTATGGCTACACCTTC
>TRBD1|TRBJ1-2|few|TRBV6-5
CASSRGTGGRDGYTF
TGTGCCAGCAGCCGAGGGACAGGCGGAAGGGATGGCTACACCTTC
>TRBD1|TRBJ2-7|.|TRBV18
CASSQGGQSSYEQYF
TGTGCCAGCTCCCAAGGGGGACAGAGCTCCTACGAGCAGTACTTC
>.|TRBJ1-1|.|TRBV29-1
CSVDARADTEAFF
TGCAGCGTTGATGCCAGGGCGGACACTGAAGCTTTCTTT
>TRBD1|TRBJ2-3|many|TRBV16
CAGSGQPTDTQYF
TGTGCCGGCTCGGGACAGCCCACAGATACGCAGTATTTT
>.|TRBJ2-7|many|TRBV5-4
CASSLAGATPYEQYF
TGTGCCAGCAGCTTGGCAGGGGCTACTCCCTACGAGCAGTACTTC
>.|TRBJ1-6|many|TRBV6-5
CASSYGGLSPLHF
TGTGCCAGCAGCTACGGGGGTTTATCACCCCTCCACTTT
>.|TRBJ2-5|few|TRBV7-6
CASSRTPRSHETQYF
TGTGCCAGCAGCCGAACACCTAGGTCCCACGAGACCCAGTACTTC
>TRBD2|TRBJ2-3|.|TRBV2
CASSLSGERTDTQYF
TGTGCCAGCAGTCTTAGCGGGGAGCGCACAGATACGCAGTATTTT
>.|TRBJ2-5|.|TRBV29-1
CSVSSDQETQYF
TGCAGCGTTTCGAGCGACCAAGAGACCCAGTACTTC
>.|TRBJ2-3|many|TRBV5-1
CASTRERADTQYF
TGCGCCAGCACCAGGGAGAGGGCAGATACGCAGTATTTT
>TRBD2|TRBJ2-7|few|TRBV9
CASSEDPSGGGEQYF
TGTGCCAGCAGCGAGGACCCTAGCGGGGGAGGCGAGCAGTACTTC
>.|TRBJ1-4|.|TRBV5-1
CASSFQGVDEKLFF
TGCGCCAGCAGCTTCCAGGGAGTGGATGAAAAACTGTTTTTT
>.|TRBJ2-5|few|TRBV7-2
CASTRIQETQYF
TGTGCCAGCACCCGGATCCAAGAGACCCAGTACTTC
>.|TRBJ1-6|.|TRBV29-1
CSVEDLGETRRSNSPLHF
TGCAGCGTTGAAGATCTAGGTGAGACCCGGAGAAGTAATTCACCCCTCCACTTT
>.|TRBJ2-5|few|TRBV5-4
CASSFGTQETQYF
TGTGCCAGCAGCTTTGGGACCCAAGAGACCCAGTACTTC
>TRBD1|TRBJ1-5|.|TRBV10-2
CASKQGAGSNQPQHF
TGCGCCAGCAAGCAGGGGGCAGGTAGCAATCAGCCCCAGCATTTT
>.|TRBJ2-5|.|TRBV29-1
CSVPSGALQETQYF
TGCAGCGTCCCAAGTGGGGCACTTCAAGAGACCCAGTACTTC
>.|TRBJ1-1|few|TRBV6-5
CASSSPGTRVGFF
TGTGCCAGCAGTTCTCCAGGGACGAGAGTAGGATTCTTT
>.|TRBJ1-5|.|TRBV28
CASKTLTVAQHF
TGTGCCAGCAAAACCTTGACGGTCGCCCAGCATTTT
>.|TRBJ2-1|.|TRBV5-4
CASSLGGDTSYNEQFF
TGTGCCAGCAGCTTGGGTGGGGACACATCCTACAATGAGCAGTTCTTC